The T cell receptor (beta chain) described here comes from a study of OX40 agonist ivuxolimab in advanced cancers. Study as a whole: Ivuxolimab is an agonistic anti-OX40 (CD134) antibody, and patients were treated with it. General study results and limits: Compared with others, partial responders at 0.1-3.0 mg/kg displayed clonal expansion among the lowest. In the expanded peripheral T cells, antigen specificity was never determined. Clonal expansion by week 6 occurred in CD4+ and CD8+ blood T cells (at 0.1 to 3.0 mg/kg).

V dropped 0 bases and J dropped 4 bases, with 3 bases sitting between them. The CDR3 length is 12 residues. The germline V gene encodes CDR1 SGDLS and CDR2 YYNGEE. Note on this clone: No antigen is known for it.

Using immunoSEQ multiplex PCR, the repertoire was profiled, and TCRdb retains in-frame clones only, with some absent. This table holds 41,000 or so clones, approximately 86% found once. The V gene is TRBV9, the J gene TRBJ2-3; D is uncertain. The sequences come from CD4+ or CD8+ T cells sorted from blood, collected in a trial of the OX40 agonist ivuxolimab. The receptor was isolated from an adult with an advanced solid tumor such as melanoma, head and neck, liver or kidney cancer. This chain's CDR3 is CASSVESDTQYF. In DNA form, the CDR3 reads TGTGCCAGCAGCGTAGAATCAGATACGCAGTATTTT.